The 7 T cell receptor beta chains below were found in one sample sequenced in a study of cytomegalovirus exposure and HLA in healthy donors. Primers: 60 Vbeta forward and 13 Jbeta reverse. Data came from immunoSEQ multiplex PCR; TCRdb stores just in-frame clones and leaves some out. The data contain 140,000 to 150,000 clones, under 90% of them singletons. Sequenced material: PBMCs. The receptors stem from a boy younger than 10 in good health and CMV-seronegative.

This clone has only one observation. The chain has TRBV12-5 and TRBJ2-3; 8 nucleotides match TRBD1. Per germline, CDR1 LGHNT and CDR2 FRNRAP. The CDR3 covers 17 residues. V shed 5 bases and J 7 bases; nucleotides not matched to a gene: 17. CDR3 amino acids: CASGARQGQGYGNTQYF. In DNA, the CDR3 is TGTGCTAGTGGTGCACGACAGGGGCAGGGGTATGGAAATACGCAGTATTTT.

The chain couples TRBV19 to TRBJ2-3, with 13 positions matching TRBD2. The germline gives CDR1 LNHDA, CDR2 SQIVND (reference sequence). The CDR3 extends over 18 amino acids. Trimming at V came to 3 bases and at J to 4 bases, leaving 10 bases not matched to a gene. The CDR3: CASSIRTSGSHTADTQYF. For the CDR3, the DNA is TGTGCCAGTAGTATTCGGACTAGCGGGAGCCACACGGCAGATACGCAGTATTTT.

This clone was observed a handful of times. The rearrangement links TRBV6-5 to TRBJ2-7, with TRBD2 matching over 9 bases. The germline V gene has CDR1 MNHEY and CDR2 SVGAGI. This CDR3 is 15 amino acids long. J gave up 4 bases and V 2 bases, and 6 bases lay outside the gene matches. CDR3 in amino acids: CASSYGLAGLYEQYF. The CDR3 region has the DNA TGTGCCAGCAGTTACGGCCTAGCGGGGTTATACGAGCAGTACTTC.

This clone was seen just once. This chain uses TRBV7-2 with TRBJ2-3; 9 bases fit TRBD1. The trim removed 6 bases at V and 4 bases at J, leaving 11 bases unmatched. The CDR3 loop spans 16 amino acids. Germline CDR1 is SGHTA and CDR2 is FQGNSA. CDR3 in amino acids: CASSSLRGQGPDTQYF. The CDR3 DNA sequence: TGTGCCAGCAGTTCATTACGAGGACAGGGGCCAGATACGCAGTATTTT.

The chain couples TRBV29-1 to TRBJ2-3; perhaps TRBD1 as D (6 bases). In germline, CDR1 is SQVTM, CDR2 ANQGSEA. There are 16 residues in the CDR3. Trimming removed 6 bases from V and 0 bases from J, with 19 bases in between. CDR3 amino acids: CSVGEKGEISTDTQYF. Written as DNA, the CDR3 is TGCAGCGTCGGGGAGAAGGGGGAGATTAGCACAGATACGCAGTATTTT.

The chain links TRBV7-3 to TRBJ1-2; D not resolved. This CDR3 region has 14 residues. CDR1 is SGHTA and CDR2 is FQGTGA in the germline V gene. V was trimmed by 6 bases and J by 7 bases, leaving 18 bases between them. CDR3 in DNA: TGTGCCAGCAGAACACCAATCCGGAGGGTTGGCTACACCTTC. Residues: CASRTPIRRVGYTF.

The chain is built from TRBV7-6 and TRBJ1-3, with D uncertain. The ends were cut back, 1 base at V and 3 bases at J, with 7 bases in the middle. The CDR3 runs to 14 residues. Germline V gene data show CDR1 as SGHVS and CDR2 as FNYEAQ. The CDR3 protein is CASSLGAGGNTIYF. CDR3 nucleotides: TGTGCCAGCAGCTTAGGGGCAGGTGGAAACACCATATATTTT.